The clone carrying this T cell receptor beta chain occurred a few times. The antigen is not known. Looked up from germline, CDR1 is SEHNR and CDR2 is FQNEAQ (reference sequence). This CDR3 is built from 13 residues. The trim removed 5 bases at V and 5 bases at J, leaving 3 bases unmatched. The data were obtained in a study of T-cell memory formation after mild COVID-19. Study-level information: There were largely donor-specific TCR clusters.

Notes on the study in general: Nothing confirmed that second-wave clones peaking on day 37 were specific for SARS-CoV-2. Mostly located in CM and EM were contracting CD4+ clones, with contracting CD8+ clones located in EMRA.

TCR alpha and TCR beta cDNA libraries carrying sample barcodes and UMIs were produced by 5'RACE using constant-segment primers. TCRdb re-called the 5' RACE reads through MiXCR, storing one row per CDR3 protein. The data hold roughly 150,000 distinct CDR3 sequences, with 14% observed a single time. Sample: PBMCs or a T cell subset sorted from them (not recorded which). The chain couples TRBV7-9 to TRBJ2-7; TRBD1 matches 10 bases. The receptor comes from an adult woman who had mild COVID-19 (a few samples of this study predate the infection). Cell type and time point are not known. The CDR3 DNA reads TGTGCCAGCAGCCCCGGGACAGGGGACGAGCAGTACTTC. It is translated as CASSPGTGDEQYF.